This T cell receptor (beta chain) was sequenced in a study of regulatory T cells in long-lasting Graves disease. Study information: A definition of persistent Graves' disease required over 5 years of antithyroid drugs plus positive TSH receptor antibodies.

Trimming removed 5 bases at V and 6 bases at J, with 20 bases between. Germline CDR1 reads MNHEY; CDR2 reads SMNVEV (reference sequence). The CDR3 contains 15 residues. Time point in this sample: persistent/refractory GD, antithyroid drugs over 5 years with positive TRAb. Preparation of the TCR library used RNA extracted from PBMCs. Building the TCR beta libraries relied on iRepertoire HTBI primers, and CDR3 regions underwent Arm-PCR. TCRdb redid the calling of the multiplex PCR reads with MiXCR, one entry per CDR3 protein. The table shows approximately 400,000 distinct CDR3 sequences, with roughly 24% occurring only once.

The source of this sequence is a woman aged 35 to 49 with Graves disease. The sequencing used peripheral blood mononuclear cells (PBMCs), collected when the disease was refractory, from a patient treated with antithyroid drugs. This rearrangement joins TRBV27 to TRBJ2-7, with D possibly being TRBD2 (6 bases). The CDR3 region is CASSRRISGLGEQYF. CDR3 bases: TGTGCCAGCAGTCGGAGGATTTCGGGACTGGGCGAGCAGTACTTC.